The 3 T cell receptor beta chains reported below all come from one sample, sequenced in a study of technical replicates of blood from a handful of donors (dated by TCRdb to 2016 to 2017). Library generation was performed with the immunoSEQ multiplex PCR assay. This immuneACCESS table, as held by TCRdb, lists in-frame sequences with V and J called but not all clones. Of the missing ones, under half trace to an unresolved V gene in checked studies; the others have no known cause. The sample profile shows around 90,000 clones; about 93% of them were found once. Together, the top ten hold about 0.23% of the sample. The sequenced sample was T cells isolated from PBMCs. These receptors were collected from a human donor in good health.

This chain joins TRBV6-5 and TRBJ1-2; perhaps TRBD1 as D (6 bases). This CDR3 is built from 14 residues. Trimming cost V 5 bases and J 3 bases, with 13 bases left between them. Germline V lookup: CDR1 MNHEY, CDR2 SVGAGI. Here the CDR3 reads CASSPRTEDYGYTF. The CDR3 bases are TGTGCCAGCAGTCCCCGGACAGAGGACTATGGCTACACCTTC.

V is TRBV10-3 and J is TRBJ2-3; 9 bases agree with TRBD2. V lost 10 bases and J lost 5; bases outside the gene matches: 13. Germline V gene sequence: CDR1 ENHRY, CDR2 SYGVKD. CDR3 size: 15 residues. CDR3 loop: CASAVAGVRKDTQYF. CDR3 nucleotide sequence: TGTGCCAGCGCCGTAGCGGGAGTTCGTAAAGATACGCAGTATTTT.

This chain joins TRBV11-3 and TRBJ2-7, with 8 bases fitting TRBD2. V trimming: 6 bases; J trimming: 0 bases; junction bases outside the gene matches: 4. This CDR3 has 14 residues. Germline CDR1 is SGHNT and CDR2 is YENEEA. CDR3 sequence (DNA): TGTGCCAGCAGTCCGGGGGGGATCTCCTACGAGCAGTACTTC. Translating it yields CASSPGGISYEQYF.